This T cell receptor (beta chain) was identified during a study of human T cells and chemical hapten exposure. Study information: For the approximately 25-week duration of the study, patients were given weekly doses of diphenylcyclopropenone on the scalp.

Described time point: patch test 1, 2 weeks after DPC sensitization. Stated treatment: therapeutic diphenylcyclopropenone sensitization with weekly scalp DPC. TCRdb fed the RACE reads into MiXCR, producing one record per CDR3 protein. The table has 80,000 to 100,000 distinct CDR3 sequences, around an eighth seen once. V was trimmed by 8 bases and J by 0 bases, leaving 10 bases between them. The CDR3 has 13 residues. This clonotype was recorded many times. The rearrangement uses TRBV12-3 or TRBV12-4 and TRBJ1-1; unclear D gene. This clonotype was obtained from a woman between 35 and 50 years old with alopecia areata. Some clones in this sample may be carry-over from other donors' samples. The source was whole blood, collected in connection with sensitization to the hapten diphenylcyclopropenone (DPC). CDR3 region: CASRREMNTEAFF. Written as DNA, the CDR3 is TGTGCCAGCCGCCGGGAGATGAACACTGAAGCTTTCTTT.